This entry lists 21 T cell receptor beta chains sequenced from one sample in a study of T cell responses to AZD1222 COVID-19 vaccine. The data were produced by immunoSEQ multiplex PCR, yet TCRdb's version contains in-frame clones alone and is incomplete. Here the sample spans more than 95,000 clones, about 85% being singletons. The source was peripheral blood, collected on day 0 of AZD1222 vaccination. Source of these receptors: an adult in good health.

The gene calls are TRBV7-6 and TRBJ2-3, with no clear D. V was clipped by 3 bases and J by 6 bases, with 10 bases between them. This CDR3 region has 13 residues. From germline, CDR1 is SGHVS and CDR2 FNYEAQ. The chain's CDR3 is CASSFRAADTQYF. The CDR3 DNA reads TGTGCCAGCAGCTTCCGCGCGGCCGATACGCAGTATTTT. Combining the CDR3 with reference TRBV7-6 and TRBJ2-3 gives the whole variable domain GAGVSQSPRYKVTKRGQDVALRCDPISGHVSLYWYRQALGQGPEFLTYFNYEAQQDKSGLPNDRFSAERPEGSISTLTIQRTEQRDSAMYRCASSFRAADTQYFGPGTRLTVL.

J is TRBJ2-3 and V is TRBV9; D is possibly TRBD1 (5 bases). The CDR3 totals 14 residues. Germline CDR1 reads SGDLS; CDR2 reads YYNGEE. The V end was cut by 1 base, the J end by 6 bases, with 12 bases between. The CDR3 here is CASSVTHKGDTQYF. Here the CDR3 DNA reads TGTGCCAGCAGCGTAACCCACAAGGGGGATACGCAGTATTTT.

The chain combines TRBV10-1 with TRBJ1-1; 8 bases agree with TRBD1. Losses at the gene ends were 5 bases for V and 7 bases for J; bases not matched to a gene: 6. The germline CDR1 and CDR2 sequences are WNHNN and SYGVQD (reference sequence). This CDR3 contains 13 residues. The CDR3 DNA reads TGCGCCAGCAGTACAGGGGGGGTCGGTGAAGCTTTCTTT. The encoded protein is CASSTGGVGEAFF.

The genes are TRBV11-2 and TRBJ2-7; D unclear. V lost 1 base and J 3 bases, leaving 4 bases between the germline ends. Germline V CDR1 and CDR2: SGHAT, FQNNGV. This CDR3 contains 12 residues. CDR3 DNA sequence: TGTGCCAGCAGCTTAGGGAACTACGAGCAGTACTTC. It yields the protein CASSLGNYEQYF.

This clone was counted a few times. The chain recombines TRBV4-2 with TRBJ1-5; tentatively, D is TRBD1 (6 bases). The V gene's germline CDR1 is LGHNA and CDR2 YNFKEQ. This CDR3 has 15 residues. V was cut by 3 bases and J by 6 bases, with 15 bases left in between. CDR3 bases: TGTGCCAGCAGCCAGGCCAGGGGAGAGGGTCAGCCCCAGCATTTT. Translated, it gives CASSQARGEGQPQHF.

The genes are TRBV5-4 and TRBJ2-1; 11 nucleotides line up with TRBD2. The CDR3 totals 15 residues. The V and J ends lost 3 bases and 9 bases, in that order; junction bases with no gene match: 8. The germline gives CDR1 SGHNT, CDR2 YYREEE (reference sequence). The CDR3 sequence is CASSSGLAGMGEQFF. In nucleotides, the CDR3 is TGTGCCAGCAGCTCCGGACTAGCGGGTATGGGTGAGCAGTTCTTC.

The rearrangement joins TRBV27 to TRBJ1-1, with D unclear. CDR1 is MNHEY and CDR2 is SMNVEV in the germline V gene (reference sequence). Trimming shortened V by 5 bases and J by 1 base, and 5 bases separated the two germline ends. This CDR3 has 12 amino acids. The CDR3 region has the DNA TGTGCCAGCAGTCGGACGAACACTGAAGCTTTCTTT. Protein: CASSRTNTEAFF.

This clone has only a few counts. This sequence joins TRBV7-8 and TRBJ2-1; 9 positions match TRBD1. Germline values: CDR1 SGHVS, CDR2 FQNEAQ. The CDR3 extends over 16 amino acids. Germline trimming cut 5 bases from V and 4 bases from J; bases unmatched to any gene: 9. DNA for the CDR3: TGTGCCAGCAGCCCCGTACAGGGACAGGGATACAATGAGCAGTTCTTC. Residues: CASSPVQGQGYNEQFF.

V is TRBV6-2 or TRBV6-3 and J is TRBJ2-7; D possibly matches TRBD1 or TRBD2 (6 bases each). The V gene's germline CDR1 is MNHEY and CDR2 SVGEGT. Trimming shortened V by 6 bases and J by 9 bases, and 24 bases separated the two germline ends. The CDR3 is 15 residues long. CDR3 sequence reads: CASSPPRGELGGQYF. The CDR3 nucleotides read TGTGCCAGCAGCCCCCCAAGGGGGGAACTGGGCGGGCAGTACTTC.

The chain couples TRBV10-2 to TRBJ2-7, with a weak D call TRBD1 (5 bases). Trimming took off 6 bases at V and 5 bases at J, with 14 bases between the two ends. The CDR3 spans 13 residues. Germline assignment: CDR1 WSHSY and CDR2 SAAADI. The CDR3 nucleotides are TGCGCCAGCAGAGTCGACAGTATCCACGAGCAGTACTTC. Protein: CASRVDSIHEQYF.

The chain carries TRBV11-3 and TRBJ1-2; D unresolved. V dropped 1 base and J dropped 7 bases, with 13 bases sitting between them. Germline CDR1 SGHNT, CDR2 YENEEA. The CDR3 contains 14 residues. CDR3 sequence reads: CASSLGSGSLGYTF. CDR3 in DNA: TGTGCCAGCAGCTTAGGGTCCGGGAGTCTTGGCTACACCTTC.

The chain recombines TRBV19 with TRBJ1-5; 9 bases map to TRBD1. V lost 5 bases to trimming and J lost 1 base; unmatched junction nucleotides: 3. The CDR3 runs 15 residues. Germline V gene sequence: CDR1 LNHDA, CDR2 SQIVND (reference sequence). CDR3 in amino acids: CASSPQGASNQPQHF. The CDR3 DNA is TGTGCCAGTAGTCCACAGGGGGCCAGCAATCAGCCCCAGCATTTT.

The CDR3 here is CASSLEREIRKETQYF. In DNA form, the CDR3 reads TGTGCCAGCAGCTTAGAACGGGAGATTAGGAAAGAGACCCAGTACTTC. This chain links TRBV11-3 with TRBJ2-5; weak D call: TRBD2 (6 bases). Germline V gene data show CDR1 as SGHNT and CDR2 as YENEEA. The CDR3 extends over 16 amino acids. Trimming took off 0 bases at V and 3 bases at J, with 14 bases between the two ends.

The chain is built from TRBV4-1 and TRBJ2-7, with D possibly TRBD1 on 5 matching bases. The length of the CDR3 is 14 residues. V was pared by 0 bases and J by 0 bases, with 6 bases between. In germline, CDR1 is MGHRA, CDR2 YSYEKL. In nucleotides, the CDR3 is TGCGCCAGCAGCCAAGATGGACACTCCTACGAGCAGTACTTC. Translated, it gives CASSQDGHSYEQYF.

V is TRBV4-3 and J is TRBJ1-2; a weak D match, TRBD1 (6 bases). Trimming removed 0 bases from V and 0 bases from J, with 11 bases in between. Germline V gives CDR1 LGHNA, CDR2 YSLEER. The CDR3 spans 16 residues. CDR3 nucleotides: TGCGCCAGCAGCCAAGACCGGGACAAAGCTAACTATGGCTACACCTTC. It encodes CASSQDRDKANYGYTF.

The chain has TRBV21-1 and TRBJ1-5. TRBV21-1 is reported as a pseudogene. This CDR3 region has 13 residues. The CDR3 spells CASSNICYQPQHF. The DNA for the CDR3 is TGTGCCAGCAGCAATATATGTTATCAGCCCCAGCATTTT.

The chain is built from TRBV12-5 and TRBJ2-7; D may correspond to TRBD1 or TRBD2 (5 bases each). Between the trimmed V and J ends, which lost 5 bases and 2 bases, there was a span of 19 bases. This CDR3 region has 16 residues. The germline V gene encodes CDR1 LGHNT and CDR2 FRNRAP. In DNA, the CDR3 is TGTGCTAGTGGTCCCGGGCGAGGGGTGTCCGCCTACGAGCAGTACTTC. This translates into CASGPGRGVSAYEQYF.

The chain combines TRBV2 with TRBJ2-7; perhaps TRBD2 as D (6 bases). V lost 8 bases to trimming and J lost 0 bases, with 14 bases between them. From germline, CDR1 is SNHLY and CDR2 FYNNEI. This CDR3 contains 14 residues. The CDR3 DNA follows: TGTGCCAGCGGGGGGAGGTGGCCCTCCTACGAGCAGTACTTC. It yields the protein CASGGRWPSYEQYF.

This chain uses TRBV6-1 with TRBJ2-7; possibly TRBD2 for D (5 bases). Germline values: CDR1 MNHNS, CDR2 SASEGT. Trimming took off 4 bases at V and 3 bases at J, with 16 bases between the two ends. This CDR3 is 15 amino acids long. DNA of the CDR3: TGTGCCAGCAGTGCAGCGGCTTATGGAAACTACGAGCAGTACTTC. Its translation: CASSAAAYGNYEQYF.

The chain links TRBV4-1 to TRBJ2-1; D may match TRBD1 or TRBD2 (5 bases each). Trimming took 0 bases from V and 3 from J, leaving 9 bases between them. The CDR3 runs to 15 residues. Germline-derived CDR1 and CDR2 are MGHRA and YSYEKL. The CDR3 loop reads CASSQEGVVYNEQFF. DNA for the CDR3: TGCGCCAGCAGCCAAGAGGGGGTCGTCTACAATGAGCAGTTCTTC.

V is TRBV10-3 and J is TRBJ2-2; D may be TRBD2 (7 bases). The CDR3 is 20 amino acids. Germline CDR1 and CDR2: ENHRY and SYGVKD. V gave up 0 bases and J gave up 0 bases, with 20 bases separating them. CDR3 sequence (DNA): TGTGCCATCAGTGAGTCGACTCTGCGGCGGGGGCCCGCGAACACCGGGGAGCTGTTTTTT. Its translation is CAISESTLRRGPANTGELFF.